One sample yielded the 24 T cell receptor beta chains listed below, sequenced in a study of T cells after somatic rescue of genetic block. The protocol was immunoSEQ multiplex PCR, while the TCRdb copy is restricted to in-frame clones and leaves out a portion. The repertoire holds 70,000 to 95,000 clones, with about 87% as singletons. The sequenced sample was peripheral blood mononuclear cells (PBMCs). These receptors were taken from a woman younger than 30.

This chain connects TRBV27 to TRBJ1-1, with a tentative D call TRBD1 (5 bases). The CDR3 runs to 13 residues. Per germline, CDR1 MNHEY and CDR2 SMNVEV (reference sequence). V lost 3 bases, J lost 1 base, and 6 bases lay in between. CDR3 loop: CASSFQGNTEAFF. Here the CDR3 DNA reads TGTGCCAGCAGTTTTCAGGGGAACACTGAAGCTTTCTTT.

V gene TRBV7-3 combines with J gene TRBJ2-3; TRBD1 might be the D (7 bases). Germline assignment: CDR1 SGHTA and CDR2 FQGTGA. This CDR3 comprises 14 residues. The germline V and J ends were trimmed by 4 bases and 3 bases, with 11 bases remaining between them. For the CDR3, the DNA is TGTGCCAGCAGCTCGGAGGGGGCTACAGATACGCAGTATTTT. It codes for CASSSEGATDTQYF.

The CDR3 loop reads CAISGDRRRLFF. CDR3 nucleotide sequence: TGTGCCATCAGTGGTGACAGGCGTAGACTGTTTTTT. The V gene is TRBV10-3, the J gene TRBJ1-4, with TRBD1 as a possible D gene (6 bases). The CDR3 sequence is 12 residues long. Trimming shortened V by 4 bases and J by 13 bases, and 13 bases separated the two germline ends. CDR1 is ENHRY and CDR2 is SYGVKD in the germline V gene.

V is TRBV18 and J is TRBJ2-7, with D possibly being TRBD1 (5 bases). The V end lost 3 bases, the J end lost 2 bases, and 11 bases lay between the germline ends. Per germline, CDR1 KGHSH and CDR2 LQKENI. The CDR3 is 14 residues long. For the CDR3, the DNA is TGTGCCAGCTCACCGGGGCTCAGCGCCTACGAGCAGTACTTC. Its translation is CASSPGLSAYEQYF.

This chain connects TRBV20-1 to TRBJ1-1; D gene unclear. Trimming cost V 0 bases and J 7 bases, with 3 bases left between them. CDR3 length: 10 residues. Germline V CDR1 and CDR2: DFQATT, SNEGSKA (reference sequence). CDR3 amino acids: CSARDREAFF. The CDR3 DNA sequence: TGCAGTGCTAGAGACCGTGAAGCTTTCTTT.

The chain links TRBV6-1 to TRBJ2-7, with D possibly TRBD1 on 6 matching bases. Germline lookup yields CDR1 MNHNS and CDR2 SASEGT. This CDR3 spans 12 amino acids. Trimming cost V 10 bases and J 5 bases, with 15 bases left between them. CDR3 amino acids: CATLQGGDEQYF. CDR3 nucleotide sequence: TGTGCCACACTACAGGGTGGTGACGAGCAGTACTTC.

About this clone itself: The junction departs from the called germline gene at one end, perhaps through a read error. The chain is built from TRBV7-9 and TRBJ1-1; D not resolved. This CDR3 comprises 13 residues. Germline V gene data show CDR1 as SEHNR and CDR2 as FQNEAQ (reference sequence). CDR3 sequence: CASSHSGNIEAFF. CDR3 nucleotides: TGTGCCAGCAGCCACTCGGGGAACATTGAAGCTTTCTTT.

This chain uses TRBV19 with TRBJ2-2, with D perhaps TRBD2 (5 bases). This CDR3 has 18 residues. CDR1 is LNHDA and CDR2 is SQIVND in the germline V gene (reference sequence). The V end was cut by 9 bases, the J end by 3 bases, with 26 bases between. Written as DNA, the CDR3 is TGTGCCAGCACCCTCGACTTAGCGAGGGCTCAAGACACCGGGGAGCTGTTTTTT. Its protein is CASTLDLARAQDTGELFF.

CDR3: CAISESRDRAANTGELFF. The CDR3 bases are TGTGCCATCAGTGAGTCAAGGGACAGGGCCGCGAACACCGGGGAGCTGTTTTTT. The chain employs TRBV10-3 and TRBJ2-2, with 9 bases fitting TRBD1. V was clipped by 0 bases and J by 0 bases; unmatched bases: 5. The CDR3 spans 18 residues. CDR1 and CDR2 (germline): ENHRY, SYGVKD.

The chain carries TRBV7-9 and TRBJ2-7; D is unclear. V shed 5 bases and J shed 0 bases, with 20 bases lying between them. The CDR3 runs 17 residues. The germline gives CDR1 SEHNR, CDR2 FQNEAQ (reference sequence). The CDR3 loop reads CASSGSHVPPYSYEQYF. The CDR3 region has the DNA TGTGCCAGCAGCGGATCACATGTCCCTCCATACTCCTACGAGCAGTACTTC.

This chain joins TRBV10-3 and TRBJ1-2; unclear D gene. This CDR3 spans 14 amino acids. Between the trimmed V and J ends, which lost 7 bases and 1 base, there was a span of 13 bases. CDR1 is ENHRY, CDR2 SYGVKD, per germline. CDR3 DNA sequence: TGTGCCATCACCGCCACAAGAATTAACTATGGCTACACCTTC. It specifies CAITATRINYGYTF.

The J gene is TRBJ2-3, the V gene TRBV29-1, with 9 bases identical to TRBD1. This CDR3 has 14 residues. CDR1 and CDR2 (germline): SQVTM, ANQGSEA. V lost 7 bases, J lost 1 base, and 6 bases stayed unmatched. CDR3 amino acids: CSGTGGAGTDTQYF. The CDR3 DNA sequence: TGCAGCGGAACAGGGGGCGCTGGCACAGATACGCAGTATTTT.

This clone appeared a single time. One end of the junction varies from germline; a read error may be responsible. The chain joins TRBV5-1 to TRBJ2-7, with D perhaps TRBD1 or TRBD2 (6 bases each). Germline-derived CDR1 and CDR2 are SGHRS and YFSETQ. This CDR3 spans 13 amino acids. CDR3 loop: CASSLVSGAEFNF. The CDR3 coding sequence is TGCGCCAGCAGCTTGGTGTCGGGGGCCGAGTTTAACTTC.

The genes are TRBV11-2 and TRBJ2-6, with a tentative D call TRBD1 (5 bases). V was clipped by 2 bases and J by 4 bases, with 18 bases between them. The CDR3 runs 18 residues. Germline V CDR1 and CDR2: SGHAT, FQNNGV. The CDR3 DNA is TGTGCCAGCAGCTTATGGGCAGGGAAGCCCACGGGGGCCAACGTCCTGACTTTC. It is translated as CASSLWAGKPTGANVLTF.

The rearrangement links TRBV29-1 to TRBJ1-3; tentative D call: TRBD1 (6 bases). The CDR3 has 10 residues. CDR1 and CDR2 (germline): SQVTM, ANQGSEA. The V end lost 3 bases, the J end lost 14 bases, and 11 bases lay between the germline ends. The CDR3 reads CSVDPGQVYF. CDR3 nucleotide sequence: TGCAGCGTTGATCCGGGACAAGTATATTTT.

The rearrangement uses TRBV5-1 and TRBJ2-2, with D possibly TRBD2 on 7 matching bases. Deletions cut 5 bases from V and 2 bases from J, with 13 bases between. CDR1 and CDR2 from the germline V gene are SGHRS and YFSETQ. CDR3 size: 15 residues. CDR3 in DNA: TGCGCCAGCAGGCTTGGCGGGGGCAACACCGGGGAGCTGTTTTTT. It is translated as CASRLGGGNTGELFF.

There are a few counts of this clone. The gene calls are TRBV6-5 and TRBJ2-7; 10 nucleotides agree with TRBD2. The CDR3 runs 14 residues. Germline values: CDR1 MNHEY, CDR2 SVGAGI. The V gene end was trimmed by 6 bases and the J gene end by 5 bases; junction bases not matched to a gene: 7. DNA for the CDR3: TGTGCCAGCAGACCTAGCGGGAGTCGCCACGAGCAGTACTTC. This codes for CASRPSGSRHEQYF.

This rearrangement joins TRBV5-6 to TRBJ1-3; no reliable D call. The CDR3 contains 14 residues. In germline, CDR1 is SGHDT, CDR2 YYEEEE. The ends were cut back, 0 bases at V and 4 bases at J, with 8 bases in the middle. CDR3 nucleotide sequence: TGTGCCAGCAGCTTGGTCCAGACAGGAAACACCATATATTTT. Protein sequence: CASSLVQTGNTIYF.

The rearrangement links TRBV6-6 to TRBJ2-3; D is ambiguous. This CDR3 spans 15 amino acids. V was pared by 0 bases and J by 4 bases, with 11 bases between. CDR1 and CDR2 (germline): MNHNY, SVGAGI (reference sequence). The CDR3: CASSYSALAADTQYF. CDR3 nucleotides: TGTGCCAGCAGTTACTCCGCGCTTGCCGCAGATACGCAGTATTTT.

V usage is TRBV4-2 and J usage is TRBJ2-7, with D maybe TRBD2 (5 bases). The V end was cut by 0 bases, the J end by 3 bases, with 12 bases between. The CDR3 loop spans 15 amino acids. The germline gives CDR1 LGHNA, CDR2 YNFKEQ. CDR3 sequence: CASSQDSRLLYEQYF. CDR3 nucleotide sequence: TGTGCCAGCAGCCAAGATTCGAGACTACTCTACGAGCAGTACTTC.

The J gene is TRBJ1-5, the V gene TRBV6-6; possibly TRBD1 for D (6 bases). Trimming cost V 6 bases and J 2 bases, with 11 bases left between them. The germline V gene encodes CDR1 MNHNY and CDR2 SVGAGI (reference sequence). The CDR3 spans 14 residues. Written as DNA, the CDR3 is TGTGCCAGCAGCCGGGGGGCCGGCAATCAGCCCCAGCATTTT. As protein: CASSRGAGNQPQHF.

The genes are TRBV28 and TRBJ1-2, with unresolved D. Between the trimmed V and J ends, which lost 6 bases and 7 bases, there was a span of 6 bases. Germline V CDR1 and CDR2: MDHEN, SYDVKM. The CDR3 consists of 10 residues. CDR3 in amino acids: CASSKVGYTF. CDR3 DNA sequence: TGTGCCAGCAGCAAGGTTGGCTACACCTTC.

The count of this clone is one. This chain links TRBV29-1 with TRBJ2-3, with 8 bases matching TRBD1. This CDR3 comprises 14 residues. J gave up 0 bases and V 4 bases, and 3 bases lay outside the gene matches. Germline V gene data show CDR1 as SQVTM and CDR2 as ANQGSEA. CDR3 protein: CSVAQGASTDTQYF. CDR3 sequence (DNA): TGCAGCGTTGCGCAGGGGGCGAGCACAGATACGCAGTATTTT.

There are a few counts of this clone. The V and J genes are TRBV29-1 and TRBJ2-4; TRBD2 aligns across 11 bases. With 5 bases clipped from V and 5 bases from J, the junction kept 5 bases outside the gene matches. Germline V lookup: CDR1 SQVTM, CDR2 ANQGSEA. The length of the CDR3 is 14 residues. CDR3 residues: CSVLGSGRENIQYF. The CDR3 DNA reads TGCAGCGTTTTGGGTAGCGGGAGGGAAAACATTCAGTACTTC.